The 24 T cell receptor beta chains below all came from one sample that was sequenced in a study of HIV-infected patients and healthy controls. The repertoire came from unfractionated whole blood and reflected all unsorted peripheral T cells. Reverse transcription used 500 to 550 ng RNA and constant-region primers for alpha and beta. Each of the alpha and beta chains got its own library through chain-specific third strand synthesis with indices. From the 5' RACE reads, TCRdb called clonotypes with MiXCR, one entry per CDR3 protein. The data contain 15,000 to 20,000 distinct CDR3 sequences, around 9.1% of them singletons. The sequencing sample was made of blood. These receptors came from an adult in good health.

This clonotype was recorded at least ten times. This chain uses TRBV20-1 with TRBJ2-7, with D perhaps TRBD2 (5 bases). Trimming cost V 3 bases and J 6 bases, with 15 bases left between them. Looked up from germline, CDR1 is DFQATT and CDR2 is SNEGSKA (reference sequence). CDR3 length: 13 amino acids. The CDR3 reads CSASGPRAGEQYF. DNA for the CDR3: TGCAGTGCTAGTGGGCCGAGGGCGGGCGAGCAGTACTTC.

This clonotype was observed many times. The chain combines TRBV27 with TRBJ2-2; no definite D call. This CDR3 contains 14 residues. V shed 1 base and J shed 5 bases, with 8 bases lying between them. Germline CDR1 and CDR2: MNHEY and SMNVEV (reference sequence). As DNA, the CDR3 is TGTGCCAGCAGTTTATTGGAAGAGACCGGGGAGCTGTTTTTT. Its protein product is CASSLLEETGELFF.

This clonotype came up a few times. For the CDR3, the DNA is TGTGCCATCAGTGTCGGGACAGAGTCCTACGAGCAGTACTTC. Protein product: CAISVGTESYEQYF. V usage is TRBV10-3 and J usage is TRBJ2-7, with 7 bases fitting TRBD1. The CDR3 runs 14 residues. After removal of 4 bases from V and 1 base from J, the junction contained 4 bases not matched to a gene. CDR1 and CDR2 (germline): ENHRY, SYGVKD.

In its sample, this clonotype was seen many times. V is TRBV7-8 and J is TRBJ1-6; perhaps TRBD1 as D (5 bases). Germline V CDR1 and CDR2: SGHVS, FQNEAQ. V shed 1 base and J shed 8 bases, with 12 bases lying between them. The CDR3 contains 15 residues. The CDR3 spells CASSLVGQGHSPLHF. The CDR3 region has the DNA TGTGCCAGCAGCTTAGTTGGGCAGGGCCATTCACCCCTCCACTTT. Full variable domain (missing parts from reference TRBV7-8 and TRBJ1-6): GAGVSQSPRYKVAKRGQDVALRCDPISGHVSLFWYQQALGQGPEFLTYFQNEAQLDKSGLPSDRFFAERPEGSVSTLKIQRTQQEDSAVYLCASSLVGQGHSPLHFGNGTRLTVT.

In this sample, this clonotype turned up many times. The chain recombines TRBV6-1 with TRBJ2-7; TRBD2 aligns across 13 bases. Per germline, CDR1 MNHNS and CDR2 SASEGT. This CDR3 region has 15 residues. Trimming at V came to 3 bases and at J to 5 bases, leaving 4 bases not matched to a gene. The CDR3 DNA reads as TGTGCCAGCAGTGACTCTGGGACTAGCGGGGACGAGCAGTACTTC. Translation: CASSDSGTSGDEQYF.

This clonotype occurred many times. The chain recombines TRBV29-1 with TRBJ2-5; possibly TRBD1 for D (6 bases). In germline, CDR1 is SQVTM, CDR2 ANQGSEA. The CDR3 length is 13 residues. V was pared by 4 bases and J by 1 base, with 10 bases between. The CDR3 sequence: CSVGRGLQETQYF. CDR3 nucleotides: TGCAGCGTTGGCAGGGGCCTCCAAGAGACCCAGTACTTC. Looking up the rest from reference TRBV29-1 and TRBJ2-5 gives the full variable domain: SAVISQKPSRDICQRGTSLTIQCQVDSQVTMMFWYRQQPGQSLTLIATANQGSEATYESGFVIDKFPISRPNLTFSTLTVSNMSPEDSSIYLCSVGRGLQETQYFGPGTRLLVL.

This clonotype has more than one count but fewer than ten. The chain couples TRBV20-1 to TRBJ2-7; D unresolved. This CDR3 spans 11 amino acids. V lost 5 bases and J lost 4, with 9 bases in between. CDR1 and CDR2 from the germline V gene are DFQATT and SNEGSKA (reference sequence). The CDR3 nucleotides are TGCAGTGCTTCCTTCCGGTACGAGCAGTACTTC. This translates into CSASFRYEQYF.

Ten or more counts support this clonotype. This chain links TRBV29-1 with TRBJ2-3; weak D call: TRBD1 (5 bases). CDR3 size: 16 residues. Germline assignment: CDR1 SQVTM and CDR2 ANQGSEA. Trimming left V 4 bases short and J 4 bases short, with 21 bases between. The CDR3 nucleotides read TGCAGCGTTGGCCAAGGGGTTTCCAGCTCTCCAGATACGCAGTATTTT. Protein product: CSVGQGVSSSPDTQYF.

This clonotype was observed at least ten times. This sequence joins TRBV6-5 and TRBJ2-3; 7 nucleotides line up with TRBD1. Germline assignment: CDR1 MNHEY and CDR2 SVGAGI. This CDR3 contains 15 residues. Unmatched junction bases numbered 8, after V lost 5 bases and J lost 3 bases. CDR3 bases: TGTGCCAGCAGTGCAGGGGGACCGACGACAGATACGCAGTATTTT. Translating gives CASSAGGPTTDTQYF.

The chain has TRBV6-5 and TRBJ2-7, with 9 bases matching TRBD1. CDR3 length: 15 residues. CDR1 is MNHEY and CDR2 is SVGAGI in the germline V gene. With V trimmed by 2 bases and J by 6 bases, 8 bases remained unmatched. This CDR3 is CASSYLGTGSVEQYF. CDR3 DNA sequence: TGTGCCAGCAGTTACCTGGGGACAGGGTCAGTCGAGCAGTACTTC.

This clonotype was counted many times. The gene calls are TRBV11-3 and TRBJ2-3, with 12 nucleotides matching TRBD2. CDR1 is SGHNT, CDR2 YENEEA, per germline. There are 16 residues in the CDR3. V lost 5 bases to trimming and J lost 1 base; unmatched junction nucleotides: 4. CDR3 amino acids: CASSAGTSGRTDTQYF. The CDR3 bases are TGTGCCAGCAGCGCCGGGACTAGCGGGCGCACAGATACGCAGTATTTT.

This clonotype was detected once. The chain joins TRBV11-3 to TRBJ2-7; 7 nucleotides agree with TRBD1. Germline V gene sequence: CDR1 SGHNT, CDR2 YENEEA. The CDR3 is 15 residues long. Losses at the gene ends were 4 bases for V and 3 bases for J; bases not matched to a gene: 9. The DNA for the CDR3 is TGTGCCAGCAGCTCAGGGACAGCGAACAACTACGAGCAGTACTTC. Translated, it gives CASSSGTANNYEQYF.

The rearrangement links TRBV6-5 to TRBJ2-7; D tentatively fits TRBD1 or TRBD2 (5 bases each). V dropped 0 bases and J dropped 1 base, with 10 bases sitting between them. Germline values: CDR1 MNHEY, CDR2 SVGAGI. This CDR3 spans 15 amino acids. The CDR3 loop is CASSYSVGASYEQYF. In DNA form, the CDR3 reads TGTGCCAGCAGTTACTCCGTCGGGGCATCCTACGAGCAGTACTTC.

This clonotype was seen many times. The chain carries TRBV14 and TRBJ2-3; D may be TRBD1 or TRBD2 (5 bases each). V lost 0 bases, J lost 7 bases, and 17 bases lay in between. Germline CDR1 reads SGHDN; CDR2 reads FVKESK. This CDR3 is 16 amino acids long. CDR3 protein: CASSQDRRRWGNTQYF. The CDR3 DNA reads TGTGCCAGCAGCCAAGATCGCAGGAGATGGGGGAATACGCAGTATTTT.

In this sample, this clonotype turned up many times. The chain links TRBV5-6 to TRBJ1-1; D gene uncertain. From germline, CDR1 is SGHDT and CDR2 YYEEEE. The V and J ends lost 1 base and 6 bases respectively, with 7 bases between them. The CDR3 length is 12 residues. Written as DNA, the CDR3 is TGTGCCAGCAGCTTGCGAGGCCCTGAAGCTTTCTTT. This gives the protein CASSLRGPEAFF.

The J gene is TRBJ1-4, the V gene TRBV11-1, with 10 bases fitting TRBD1. V lost 5 bases, J lost 7 bases, and 1 base stayed unmatched. Germline V gene sequence: CDR1 SGHAT, CDR2 FQDESV (reference sequence). This CDR3 is 13 amino acids long. CDR3 DNA: TGTGCCAGCAGCCGGGACAGGGGTGAAAAACTGTTTTTT. This codes for CASSRDRGEKLFF.

This sequence joins TRBV25-1 and TRBJ1-4, with D possibly being TRBD1 (6 bases). Germline values: CDR1 MGHDK, CDR2 SYGVNS. With 3 bases removed from V and 7 bases from J, the gap between germline ends came to 18 bases. This CDR3 comprises 16 residues. Written as DNA, the CDR3 is TGTGCCAGCAGTGAGCAGGGAGGGGGTCGGGGTGAAAAACTGTTTTTT. Translated: CASSEQGGGRGEKLFF.

The sample holds many counts of this clonotype. The CDR3 DNA reads TGCGCCAGCAGTGCCATAGCGGGAGTAATTCACGAGCAGTACTTC. This encodes CASSAIAGVIHEQYF. The chain links TRBV10-2 to TRBJ2-7; 9 nucleotides align to TRBD2. Looked up from germline, CDR1 is WSHSY and CDR2 is SAAADI. The CDR3 spans 15 residues. The V segment lost 4 bases and the J segment 5 bases; nucleotides outside the gene matches: 9.

This clonotype was seen at least ten times. The chain combines TRBV7-3 with TRBJ2-2, with 10 bases fitting TRBD2. The V and J ends lost 0 bases and 1 base, in that order; junction bases with no gene match: 2. The CDR3 totals 17 residues. Per germline, CDR1 SGHTA and CDR2 FQGTGA. This chain's CDR3 is CASSLTWTSGNTGELFF. Here the CDR3 DNA reads TGTGCCAGCAGCTTAACCTGGACTAGCGGGAACACCGGGGAGCTGTTTTTT. Full variable domain (rest looked up from reference TRBV7-3 and TRBJ2-2): GAGVSQTPSNKVTEKGKYVELRCDPISGHTALYWYRQSLGQGPEFLIYFQGTGAADDSGLPNDRFFAVRPEGSVSTLKIQRTERGDSAVYLCASSLTWTSGNTGELFFGEGSRLTVL.

In this sample, this clonotype turned up a few times. This rearrangement joins TRBV7-2 to TRBJ1-3; D uncertain. CDR1 and CDR2 from the germline V gene are SGHTA and FQGNSA. The CDR3 has 15 residues. V shed 6 bases and J shed 4 bases, with 16 bases lying between them. The CDR3 region is CASSPSLTSGNTIYF. The CDR3 region has the DNA TGTGCCAGCAGTCCCTCCCTCACTTCAGGAAACACCATATATTTT. The full variable domain, with the rest looked up from reference TRBV7-2 and TRBJ1-3, is GAGVSQSPSNKVTEKGKDVELRCDPISGHTALYWYRQSLGQGLEFLIYFQGNSAPDKSGLPSDRFSAERTGGSVSTLTIQRTQQEDSAVYLCASSPSLTSGNTIYFGEGSWLTVV.

This clonotype was observed at least ten times. The genes are TRBV6-2 or TRBV6-3 and TRBJ1-5, with a possible D match to TRBD1 (5 bases). The V end lost 2 bases, the J end lost 12 bases, and 11 bases lay between the germline ends. Germline CDR1 is MNHEY and CDR2 is SVGEGT. This CDR3 region has 12 residues. For the CDR3, the DNA is TGTGCCAGCAGTTACGGAGACAGCTACCAGCATTTT. The encoded protein is CASSYGDSYQHF.

The chain links TRBV5-1 to TRBJ2-5, with D perhaps matching TRBD1 or TRBD2 (5 bases each). Trimming stripped 4 bases from V and 5 bases from J, with 15 bases between. The V gene's germline CDR1 is SGHRS and CDR2 YFSETQ. This CDR3 contains 14 residues. CDR3 in amino acids: CASSTGTMRETQYF. The CDR3, as DNA: TGCGCCAGCAGCACCGGGACGATGAGGGAGACCCAGTACTTC.

This clonotype has at least ten counts. The chain combines TRBV12-3 or TRBV12-4 with TRBJ2-3, with 9 bases matching TRBD1. CDR3 length equals 13 residues. Losses at the gene ends were 5 bases for V and 6 bases for J; bases not matched to a gene: 3. CDR3 sequence: CASSPGTGDTQYF. CDR3 nucleotide sequence: TGTGCCAGCAGTCCCGGGACAGGGGATACGCAGTATTTT.

The chain recombines TRBV7-9 with TRBJ2-2; TRBD1 agrees at 7 bases. CDR3 length: 13 residues. Germline V gene lookup returns CDR1 SEHNR and CDR2 FQNEAQ (reference sequence). V gave up 4 bases and J gave up 6 bases; unmatched junction bases: 2. This chain's CDR3 is CASSSDRAGELFF. In nucleotides, the CDR3 is TGTGCCAGCAGCTCCGACAGGGCCGGGGAGCTGTTTTTT.